This is a list of T cell receptor beta chains from one sample in a study of cytomegalovirus exposure and HLA in healthy donors. The table came from immunoSEQ multiplex PCR; TCRdb's copy has only in-frame clones and leaves some out. Recorded for this sample: around 70,000 clones. The specimen sequenced was PBMCs. Receptors originate from a female donor in good health and CMV-seropositive. Each CDR3 is given with its conserved first and last residue. D genes are given only for firm matches.

J gene | V gene | D gene | CDR3 DNA | CDR3 protein
TRBJ1-2 | TRBV4-3 | TRBD1 | TGCGCCAGCAGCCCATCAGCACAGGGGAAAAGCGGCTACACCTTC | CASSPSAQGKSGYTF
TRBJ2-2 | TRBV6-4 | TRBD1 | TGTGCCAGCAGTGACGGGACAGGGGAGAACACCGGGGAGCTGTTTTTT | CASSDGTGENTGELFF
TRBJ2-7 | TRBV18 | NA | TGTGCCAGCTCACCGGTGAGTCTCCCCCTCTACGAGCAGTACTTC | CASSPVSLPLYEQYF
TRBJ2-1 | TRBV4-2 | NA | TGTGCCAGCAGCCAAGGGGGGGTCTGGGATGAGCAGTTCTTC | CASSQGGVWDEQFF
TRBJ1-2 | TRBV28 | NA | TGTGCCAGCAGTTTGAGAGGGTCGAGTTACTATGGCTACACCTTC | CASSLRGSSYYGYTF
TRBJ1-3 | TRBV10-3 | NA | TGTGCCATCAGTGATTCGACAGGAAGCTCTGGAAACACCATATATTTT | CAISDSTGSSGNTIYF
TRBJ1-6 | TRBV6-5 | NA | TGTGCCACCAGGGGAGAATCCTATAATTCACCCCTCCACTTT | CATRGESYNSPLHF
TRBJ1-4 | TRBV19 | NA | TGTGCCAGTAGTTTGCAGGGGTCTAATGAAAAACTGTTTTTT | CASSLQGSNEKLFF
TRBJ2-1 | TRBV4-2 | NA | TGTGCCAGCAGCCAAGACTCCGCACAGACCGACAATGAGCAGTTCTTC | CASSQDSAQTDNEQFF
TRBJ1-2 | TRBV7-2 | TRBD1 | TGTGCCAGCAGCTCAGGACAGGGAGCGGGAGGCTACACCTTC | CASSSGQGAGGYTF
TRBJ2-1 | TRBV7-9 | TRBD1 | TGTGCCAGCAGCTTAGTGATGGGGACAGGGCCCATCTTC | CASSLVMGTGPIF
TRBJ2-1 | TRBV4-3 | NA | TGCGCCAGCAGCCAAGATAATTGGCGGGACAGCTCCTACAATGAGCAGTTCTTC | CASSQDNWRDSSYNEQFF
TRBJ2-5 | TRBV6-1 | TRBD1 | TGTGCCAGCAGTGGGGGACAGGCTGGGGAGACCCAGTACTTC | CASSGGQAGETQYF
TRBJ1-4 | TRBV7-9 | TRBD1 | TGTGCCAGCAGCTCGACAGGGGCAACTAATGAAAAACTGTTTTTT | CASSSTGATNEKLFF
TRBJ1-5 | TRBV5-1 | NA | TGCGCCAGCAGCTTGACGACGGGGGGTCAGCCCCAGCATTTT | CASSLTTGGQPQHF
TRBJ1-1 | TRBV29-1 | NA | TGCAGCGTTTTCAGGGACTACAACACTGAAGCTTTCTTT | CSVFRDYNTEAFF
TRBJ1-2 | TRBV5-1 | TRBD1 | TGCGCCAGCAGCTCGGGACAGGGGGCAGGCGGCTACACCTTC | CASSSGQGAGGYTF
TRBJ2-7 | TRBV7-2 | NA | TGTGCCAGCAGCTTAGCCGAGGGGGAGCCATACTACGAGCAGTACTTC | CASSLAEGEPYYEQYF
TRBJ2-7 | TRBV5-8 | TRBD1 | TGTGCCAGCAGAAACGCGGGACAGGGAGGTTTCAGGGACTTC | CASRNAGQGGFRDF
TRBJ2-7 | TRBV4-1 | NA | TGCGCCAGCAGCCAATTGAGCAGGACCTACGAGCAGTACTTC | CASSQLSRTYEQYF
TRBJ2-7 | TRBV6-5 | TRBD1 | TGTGCCAGCAGCCCACCGGGACAGAGCTCCTACGAGCAGTACTTC | CASSPPGQSSYEQYF
TRBJ2-3 | TRBV4-3 | NA | TGCGCCAGCAGCAGCGGGTACACAGATACGCAGTATTTT | CASSSGYTDTQYF
TRBJ2-7 | TRBV4-1 | TRBD1 | TGCGCCAGCAGCCAACGGACAGGGCATGAGCAGTACTTC | CASSQRTGHEQYF
TRBJ1-2 | TRBV4-1 | TRBD1 | TGCGCCAGCAGCCAGGATTACGGGACAGGGGACTATGGCTACACCTTC | CASSQDYGTGDYGYTF
TRBJ1-2 | TRBV7-3 | TRBD1 | TGTGCCAGCAGCCCCGCCCGGGACAGTTCAGGCTACACCTTC | CASSPARDSSGYTF
TRBJ2-7 | TRBV9 | TRBD1 | TGTGCCAGCAGCGTAGGAATGGAGACAGGGGGCGAAATCGCCTACGAGCAGTACTTC | CASSVGMETGGEIAYEQYF
TRBJ1-1 | TRBV6-4 | TRBD1 | TGTGCCAGCAGTGTAGGCGGGACAGGGGATTCTGAAGCTTTCTTT | CASSVGGTGDSEAFF
TRBJ1-5 | TRBV5-6 | TRBD1 | TGTGCCAGCAGCTTGTGGGCCGGGGACAGGGGACAGCCCCAGCATTTT | CASSLWAGDRGQPQHF
TRBJ2-5 | TRBV7-9 | NA | TGTGCCAGCAGTTGGGACTCCCAAGAGACCCAGTACTTC | CASSWDSQETQYF